The T cell receptor (beta chain) under discussion was sequenced for a study of T cells after posttransplantation cyclophosphamide. Findings and caveats of the study: Recipient CMV seropositivity and CMV reactivation strongly tracked TRB clonality. Blood and skin or GI T cell repertoires showed limited TRB overlap. Later blood repertoires were often dominated by clones from the donor CD8+ memory compartment.

TCRdb keeps only in-frame clones here, not all; method: immunoSEQ multiplex PCR. This sample has some 20,000 clones; under 99% occur once, and the top ten carry roughly 0.15%. Cells defined as naive were viable CD3+CD4+ or CD3+CD8+ and CCR7+CD45RA+CD45RO-CD95-CD27+CD28+. With regard to this clone: Its specificity is unknown.

Germline V gene lookup returns CDR1 WNHNN and CDR2 SYGVQD (reference sequence). V lost 2 bases and J 10 bases, leaving 11 bases between the germline ends. The CDR3 runs to 13 residues. The V gene is TRBV10-1, the J gene TRBJ1-4; D remains ambiguous. This clonotype originated in a man aged 40-49 years in good health, CMV-negative, and a related stem cell transplant donor. Sequencing was carried out using naive CD4+ T cells sorted from PBMCs. For the CDR3, the DNA is TGCGCCAGCAGTGAGGGTGTGTACGGAAAACTGTTTTTT. Translation: CASSEGVYGKLFF.